These 10 T cell receptor beta chains came from one sample sequenced in a study of cytomegalovirus exposure and HLA in healthy donors. Vbeta (60) and Jbeta (13) primers were used in the PCR. TCRdb keeps only in-frame clones here, not all; method: immunoSEQ multiplex PCR. Among under 200,000 clones, 70% to 80% were seen once, and the ten largest hold roughly 1.9%. Input material: PBMCs. These receptors were taken from a woman aged 25 to 39 in good health and CMV-seropositive.

The chain combines TRBV7-2 with TRBJ1-1, with D maybe TRBD1 (6 bases). This CDR3 is 15 amino acids long. Trimming pared 4 bases from V and 1 base from J, leaving 13 bases between. Germline loops: CDR1 SGHTA, CDR2 FQGNSA. In nucleotides, the CDR3 is TGTGCCAGCAGCTCACCGGGACAAAGGAACACTGAAGCTTTCTTT. Translating gives CASSSPGQRNTEAFF.

V usage is TRBV28 and J usage is TRBJ1-5, with D perhaps TRBD1 (5 bases). The CDR3 spans 15 residues. The germline V gene has CDR1 MDHEN and CDR2 SYDVKM. Trimming removed 7 bases from V and 4 bases from J, with 17 bases in between. This chain's CDR3 is CASTGVEGINQPQHF. The CDR3 bases are TGTGCCAGCACGGGGGTGGAAGGGATAAATCAGCCCCAGCATTTT.

The V call is TRBV7-9, the J call TRBJ2-7; D possibly corresponds to TRBD1 (6 bases). The germline gives CDR1 SEHNR, CDR2 FQNEAQ (reference sequence). The CDR3 extends over 13 amino acids. The V end lost 6 bases, the J end lost 7 bases, and 16 bases lay between the germline ends. CDR3 sequence reads: CASRRLTGSEQYF. As DNA, the CDR3 is TGTGCCAGCAGACGCCTAACAGGGTCAGAGCAGTACTTC.

The J gene is TRBJ2-7, the V gene TRBV7-2; 8 bases line up with TRBD1. The CDR3 is 16 residues long. The germline V gene encodes CDR1 SGHTA and CDR2 FQGNSA. V shed 4 bases, J shed 4 bases, and the junction held 12 bases outside the gene matches. The CDR3 DNA reads TGTGCCAGCAGCTACCACAACAGGGGGACGCGTTACGAGCAGTACTTC. Protein: CASSYHNRGTRYEQYF.

In its sample, this clone was seen a few times. The chain is built from TRBV5-1 and TRBJ1-1; 10 bases are a match to TRBD1. This CDR3 is 17 amino acids long. J was trimmed by 6 bases and V by 4 bases; bases with no gene match: 15. In germline, CDR1 is SGHRS, CDR2 YFSETQ. The CDR3 reads CASSHMDRGMIVAEAFF. CDR3 nucleotide sequence: TGCGCCAGCAGCCATATGGACAGGGGGATGATCGTAGCTGAAGCTTTCTTT.

The chain joins TRBV6-1 to TRBJ2-5; tentatively, D is TRBD2 (5 bases). The CDR3 consists of 14 residues. Germline V gene sequence: CDR1 MNHNS, CDR2 SASEGT. The ends were cut back, 4 bases at V and 5 bases at J, with 14 bases in the middle. This chain's CDR3 is CASSVLSGEETQYF. In DNA, the CDR3 is TGTGCCAGCAGTGTTTTGTCCGGGGAGGAGACCCAGTACTTC.

V usage is TRBV7-9 and J usage is TRBJ1-2; D gene unclear. This CDR3 is built from 15 residues. V gave up 0 bases and J gave up 0 bases, with 8 bases separating them. Germline-derived CDR1 and CDR2 are SEHNR and FQNEAQ (reference sequence). The CDR3 region has the DNA TGTGCCAGCAGCTTAGCGCTTGGGCCTAACTATGGCTACACCTTC. It translates to CASSLALGPNYGYTF. Together with reference TRBV7-9 and TRBJ1-2, the CDR3 gives the full variable domain: DTGVSQNPRHKITKRGQNVTFRCDPISEHNRLYWYRQTLGQGPEFLTYFQNEAQLEKSRLLSDRFSAERPKGSFSTLEIQRTEQGDSAMYLCASSLALGPNYGYTFGSGTRLTVV.

The gene calls are TRBV14 and TRBJ2-2, with 7 bases fitting TRBD1. J was trimmed by 5 bases and V by 3 bases; bases with no gene match: 9. Germline assignment: CDR1 SGHDN and CDR2 FVKESK. CDR3 length: 16 amino acids. The CDR3 DNA sequence: TGTGCCAGCAGCCATCGACAGGGAGAGGGGACCGGGGAGCTGTTTTTT. Translating gives CASSHRQGEGTGELFF.

This clone is a singleton in its sample. The rearrangement uses TRBV7-2 and TRBJ2-7; 12 nucleotides match TRBD2. This CDR3 contains 15 residues. V was clipped by 0 bases and J by 6 bases; unmatched bases: 3. Germline values: CDR1 SGHTA, CDR2 FQGNSA. CDR3 residues: CASSLATSGSSEQYF. As DNA, the CDR3 is TGTGCCAGCAGCTTAGCGACTAGCGGGAGTAGCGAGCAGTACTTC.

The V call is TRBV18, the J call TRBJ1-2, with D tentatively TRBD1 (5 bases). This CDR3 region has 17 residues. Trimming cost V 0 bases and J 4 bases, with 18 bases left between them. Looked up from germline, CDR1 is KGHSH and CDR2 is LQKENI. The CDR3 region has the DNA TGTGCCAGCTCACCACCTGTTGGGGCCGGGAGGGTCTATGGCTACACCTTC. Protein sequence: CASSPPVGAGRVYGYTF.